The 29 T cell receptor beta chains listed next were all sequenced from one sample in a study of cytomegalovirus exposure and HLA in healthy donors. Profiling relied on immunoSEQ multiplex PCR, and the TCRdb table lists in-frame clones only, not all of them. The top ten clones hold around 0.9% of a sample with about 160,000 clones, about 95% of them seen once. Sequenced sample: PBMCs. These receptor sequences come from a woman aged 18-30 years in good health and CMV-seronegative.

This chain uses TRBV27 with TRBJ1-5; possibly TRBD1 for D (6 bases). The CDR3 has 18 amino acids. Between the trimmed V and J ends, which lost 5 bases and 0 bases, there was a span of 20 bases. Per the germline V gene, CDR1 is MNHEY and CDR2 is SMNVEV (reference sequence). CDR3: CASSPTSRGQRSNQPQHF. CDR3 DNA sequence: TGTGCCAGCAGTCCTACCTCCCGGGGACAACGTAGCAATCAGCCCCAGCATTTT.

V and J are TRBV19 and TRBJ1-5; possible D gene TRBD1, 6 bases. The CDR3 runs to 13 residues. CDR1 is LNHDA and CDR2 is SQIVND in the germline V gene (reference sequence). Trimming took 6 bases from V and 5 from J, leaving 11 bases between them. The CDR3 here is CASRTDRYQPQHF. The CDR3 nucleotides read TGTGCCAGTAGGACTGACAGGTATCAGCCCCAGCATTTT.

The J gene is TRBJ2-4, the V gene TRBV4-1, with TRBD1 identical over 8 bases. V shed 2 bases and J 0 bases; nucleotides not matched to a gene: 6. This CDR3 spans 17 amino acids. The V gene's germline CDR1 is MGHRA and CDR2 YSYEKL. This CDR3 is CASSQPGQALAKNIQYF. The CDR3 coding sequence is TGCGCCAGCAGCCAACCGGGACAGGCTCTAGCCAAAAACATTCAGTACTTC.

For the CDR3, the DNA is TGTGCCAGCAGCTTAGTCAGGGCCTCCTACAATGAGCAGTTCTTC. Protein sequence: CASSLVRASYNEQFF. The chain has TRBV7-8 and TRBJ2-1; a possible D gene is TRBD1 (5 bases). Per the germline V gene, CDR1 is SGHVS and CDR2 is FQNEAQ. Trimming cost V 1 base and J 0 bases, with 7 bases left between them. CDR3 length: 15 residues.

V and J are TRBV6-4 and TRBJ1-5; D perhaps matches TRBD1 (5 bases). The germline CDR1 and CDR2 sequences are MRHNA and SNTAGT. The V end was cut by 4 bases, the J end by 0 bases, with 10 bases between. The CDR3 extends over 15 amino acids. The CDR3 nucleotides read TGTGCCAGCAGTGGCCACAGGTATAGCAATCAGCCCCAGCATTTT. As protein: CASSGHRYSNQPQHF.

The V call is TRBV9, the J call TRBJ2-3; D remains ambiguous. V was cut by 0 bases and J by 6 bases, with 8 bases left in between. Germline lookup yields CDR1 SGDLS and CDR2 YYNGEE. This CDR3 has 13 amino acids. The CDR3 region is CASSVGLVDTQYF. DNA of the CDR3: TGTGCCAGCAGCGTAGGGCTAGTGGATACGCAGTATTTT.

This chain joins TRBV2 and TRBJ2-2; 14 nucleotides agree with TRBD2. CDR3 length: 15 residues. With V trimmed by 6 bases and J by 7 bases, 4 bases remained unmatched. Germline lookup yields CDR1 SNHLY and CDR2 FYNNEI. The chain's CDR3 is CASRRLAGGVGELFF. In DNA form, the CDR3 reads TGTGCCAGCAGGAGACTAGCGGGGGGGGTCGGGGAGCTGTTTTTT.

V and J are TRBV25-1 and TRBJ2-3; 9 bases agree with TRBD1. The CDR3 extends over 16 amino acids. Germline CDR1 reads MGHDK; CDR2 reads SYGVNS. The ends lost 0 bases at V and 2 bases at J; junction bases unmatched: 3. CDR3 sequence (DNA): TGTGCCAGCAGTGAATATCGGACAGGGGACACAGATACGCAGTATTTT. Its translation is CASSEYRTGDTDTQYF.

The V gene is TRBV27, the J gene TRBJ2-1, with 8 bases aligning to TRBD2. V was pared by 2 bases and J by 5 bases, with 5 bases of the junction left unmatched. Germline assignment: CDR1 MNHEY and CDR2 SMNVEV (reference sequence). This CDR3 comprises 15 residues. The CDR3 is CASSLGGGRNNEQFF. DNA for the CDR3: TGTGCCAGCAGTTTAGGCGGGGGGCGGAACAATGAGCAGTTCTTC.

The count of this clone is one. The chain employs TRBV7-2 and TRBJ2-7; possible D gene TRBD2, 6 bases. Between the trimmed V and J ends, which lost 5 bases and 5 bases, there was a span of 13 bases. Germline assignment: CDR1 SGHTA and CDR2 FQGNSA. This CDR3 has 13 amino acids. The CDR3: CASSQWDFDEQYF. The CDR3 nucleotides are TGTGCCAGCAGCCAATGGGACTTCGACGAGCAGTACTTC.

Points on this clone: A read error may account for a junction end that differs from germline. The V gene is TRBV15, the J gene TRBJ2-3, with 7 bases fitting TRBD2. Germline lookup yields CDR1 LNHNV and CDR2 YYDKDF (reference sequence). This CDR3 is built from 16 residues. The CDR3 nucleotides are TGTGCCACCAACAGAGTAAGCGGGACTAGCACAGATACGCAGTATTTT. Translated, it gives CATNRVSGTSTDTQYF.

A single count supports this clone. This chain joins TRBV7-2 and TRBJ2-5; D call uncertain. Germline V gene sequence: CDR1 SGHTA, CDR2 FQGNSA. Trimming took off 1 base at V and 5 bases at J, with 11 bases between the two ends. The CDR3 contains 14 residues. The CDR3 loop is CASSLGGMEETQYF. Written as DNA, the CDR3 is TGTGCCAGCAGCTTAGGAGGTATGGAGGAGACCCAGTACTTC.

The chain is built from TRBV11-2 and TRBJ2-7; 7 bases fit TRBD1. CDR1 SGHAT and CDR2 FQNNGV come from the germline V gene. The junction had 4 bases not matched to a gene; V was cut back by 0 bases and J by 2 bases. CDR3 length equals 15 residues. CDR3 sequence: CASSLELGTAYEQYF. DNA for the CDR3: TGTGCCAGCAGCTTAGAGTTAGGGACAGCCTACGAGCAGTACTTC. The full variable domain, rest sourced from reference TRBV11-2 and TRBJ2-7, is EAGVAQSPRYKIIEKRQSVAFWCNPISGHATLYWYQQILGQGPKLLIQFQNNGVVDDSQLPKDRFSAERLKGVDSTLKIQPAKLEDSAVYLCASSLELGTAYEQYFGPGTRLTVT.

V usage is TRBV11-1 and J usage is TRBJ2-1, with 9 bases aligning to TRBD1. The CDR3 consists of 15 residues. From germline, CDR1 is SGHAT and CDR2 FQDESV (reference sequence). V lost 4 bases, J lost 6 bases, and 7 bases stayed unmatched. The CDR3 sequence is CASSYGQGISNEQFF. CDR3 DNA: TGTGCCAGCAGCTACGGACAGGGGATAAGCAATGAGCAGTTCTTC.

The chain uses TRBV7-2 and TRBJ1-1; weak D call: TRBD1 (5 bases). Per the germline V gene, CDR1 is SGHTA and CDR2 is FQGNSA. The CDR3 is 13 amino acids. V gave up 1 base and J gave up 4 bases, with 7 bases separating them. Here the CDR3 reads CASSLEGFTEAFF. The CDR3 DNA reads as TGTGCCAGCAGCTTAGAGGGGTTCACTGAAGCTTTCTTT.

The chain recombines TRBV27 with TRBJ2-3; TRBD2 aligns across 9 bases. Looked up from germline, CDR1 is MNHEY and CDR2 is SMNVEV (reference sequence). Trimming took 5 bases from V and 2 from J; bases not matched to a gene: 5. The CDR3 contains 15 residues. For the CDR3, the DNA is TGTGCCAGCAGTCCGGGACTAGCACACACAGATACGCAGTATTTT. Protein product: CASSPGLAHTDTQYF.

CDR3 nucleotides: TGTGCCAGCAGTCTAGCCCAACGCTCCATGAACACTGAAGCTTTCTTT. Residues: CASSLAQRSMNTEAFF. The chain links TRBV7-2 to TRBJ1-1; D gene uncertain. With 6 bases removed from V and 0 bases from J, the gap between germline ends came to 17 bases. Germline lookup yields CDR1 SGHTA and CDR2 FQGNSA. The CDR3 loop spans 16 amino acids.

V usage is TRBV7-9 and J usage is TRBJ2-3, with D uncertain. The germline V gene encodes CDR1 SEHNR and CDR2 FQNEAQ (reference sequence). Trimming removed 2 bases from V and 0 bases from J, with 9 bases in between. CDR3 length equals 15 residues. CDR3 sequence: CASSLLLPSTDTQYF. CDR3 DNA: TGTGCCAGCAGCTTACTTCTACCTAGCACAGATACGCAGTATTTT.

The chain joins TRBV6-5 to TRBJ1-2; 8 bases are shared with TRBD1. This CDR3 spans 13 amino acids. CDR1 and CDR2 (germline): MNHEY, SVGAGI. The ends lost 3 bases at V and 4 bases at J; junction bases unmatched: 1. In DNA form, the CDR3 reads TGTGCCAGCAGTTATCAGGGGGCCTATGGCTACACCTTC. As protein: CASSYQGAYGYTF.

V and J are TRBV7-9 and TRBJ1-5; perhaps TRBD1 as D (5 bases). Germline values: CDR1 SEHNR, CDR2 FQNEAQ (reference sequence). The CDR3 has 16 residues. Trimming stripped 1 base from V and 1 base from J, with 11 bases between. CDR3 in DNA: TGTGCCAGCAGCTTAGTCTCAGGGCTCAGCAATCAGCCCCAGCATTTT. Translated, it gives CASSLVSGLSNQPQHF.

The V gene is TRBV7-2, the J gene TRBJ1-4; 7 bases fit TRBD1. After removal of 0 bases from V and 11 bases from J, the junction contained 3 bases not matched to a gene. The germline CDR1 and CDR2 sequences are SGHTA and FQGNSA. The CDR3 runs to 13 residues. The CDR3 spells CASSLAQGVKLFF. CDR3 in DNA: TGTGCCAGCAGCTTAGCGCAGGGGGTGAAACTGTTTTTT.

This clone came up once. V is TRBV18 and J is TRBJ2-3; 7 nucleotides agree with TRBD2. V trimming: 1 base; J trimming: 1 base; junction bases outside the gene matches: 5. CDR3 length: 16 amino acids. Germline lookup yields CDR1 KGHSH and CDR2 LQKENI. The CDR3, as DNA: TGTGCCAGCTCACCACGTCTGGCGGGGGGCACAGATACGCAGTATTTT. As protein: CASSPRLAGGTDTQYF.

This clone was seen only a few times. The V and J genes are TRBV7-2 and TRBJ2-5, with unresolved D. The germline gives CDR1 SGHTA, CDR2 FQGNSA. The CDR3 runs to 13 residues. The ends were cut back, 5 bases at V and 5 bases at J, with 12 bases in the middle. The chain's CDR3 is CASSRGGLETQYF. The CDR3 DNA reads as TGTGCCAGCAGCAGAGGCGGTTTGGAGACCCAGTACTTC.

V and J are TRBV6-5 and TRBJ1-5; 7 bases map to TRBD1. The CDR3 contains 15 residues. Germline V gene data show CDR1 as MNHEY and CDR2 as SVGAGI. Trimming at V came to 5 bases and at J to 6 bases, leaving 10 bases not matched to a gene. CDR3 amino acids: CASSRGRQGGQPQHF. CDR3 sequence (DNA): TGTGCCAGCAGTAGGGGGCGACAGGGCGGTCAGCCCCAGCATTTT.

This chain links TRBV27 with TRBJ2-1; D is perhaps TRBD2 (5 bases). This CDR3 spans 13 amino acids. The V and J ends lost 5 bases and 10 bases respectively, with 15 bases between them. Germline values: CDR1 MNHEY, CDR2 SMNVEV (reference sequence). The CDR3 spells CASSPNLAREQFF. CDR3 in DNA: TGTGCCAGCAGTCCCAACCTAGCACGGGAGCAGTTCTTC.

The chain couples TRBV19 to TRBJ2-2; the match to TRBD1 covers 8 bases. V was pared by 7 bases and J by 5 bases, with 9 bases of the junction left unmatched. The CDR3 loop spans 15 amino acids. Germline V gene sequence: CDR1 LNHDA, CDR2 SQIVND (reference sequence). The chain's CDR3 is CASIADREGTGELFF. The CDR3 nucleotides read TGTGCCAGTATCGCGGACAGGGAAGGAACCGGGGAGCTGTTTTTT.

The gene calls are TRBV7-8 and TRBJ2-2; TRBD2 matches 9 bases. The CDR3 extends over 15 amino acids. Trimming at V came to 0 bases and at J to 4 bases, leaving 0 bases not matched to a gene. Germline V gene data show CDR1 as SGHVS and CDR2 as FQNEAQ. CDR3 in amino acids: CASSLARGGTGELFF. The DNA of the CDR3 is TGTGCCAGCAGCTTAGCGCGGGGGGGCACCGGGGAGCTGTTTTTT.

The rearrangement joins TRBV6-6 to TRBJ1-4; no firm D call. Germline-derived CDR1 and CDR2 are MNHNY and SVGAGI (reference sequence). The CDR3 has 16 residues. Trimming took off 2 bases at V and 1 base at J, with 11 bases between the two ends. CDR3 in amino acids: CASSYAGMETNEKLFF. The CDR3 coding sequence is TGTGCCAGCAGTTACGCGGGAATGGAAACTAATGAAAAACTGTTTTTT.

The chain is built from TRBV18 and TRBJ1-1; tentatively, D is TRBD1 (5 bases). Germline loops: CDR1 KGHSH, CDR2 LQKENI. There are 17 residues in the CDR3. With 2 bases removed from V and 7 bases from J, the gap between germline ends came to 23 bases. CDR3 in amino acids: CASSPFSGSGQRVEAFF. For the CDR3, the DNA is TGTGCCAGCTCACCATTTAGCGGTTCAGGGCAGCGAGTTGAAGCTTTCTTT.